Below, one T cell receptor beta chain is given with its context. Its cognate antigen is unknown. The entry originates in a study of vaccination and CD4 T cells after COVID-19. Described treatment: approximately 11-day PBMC culture with coronavirus spike peptide pools or control peptides (ViraFEST assay). Those CD4+ T cells from the unexposed donor predate the COVID-19 pandemic (2011-2018). An Oncomine TCR Beta short-read assay was used to sequence the DNA from cultured CD4+ T cells. A single record per CDR3 protein comes from TCRdb applying MiXCR to the PCR reads. The sample has more than 2,000 distinct CDR3 sequences, under 25% seen once. J was trimmed by 4 bases and V by 6 bases; bases with no gene match: 8. The CDR3 length is 16 residues. Germline V lookup: CDR1 SNHLY, CDR2 FYNNEI.

What was sequenced was CD4+ T cells from blood, cultured in vitro. The J gene is TRBJ2-1, the V gene TRBV2; TRBD2 aligns across 11 bases. The TCR was taken from a human donor in good health. Written as DNA, the CDR3 is TGTGCCAGCAGATCCACTCTAGCGGGGGGTTACAATGAGCAGTTCTTC. This codes for CASRSTLAGGYNEQFF.